A single sample gave rise to the 26 T cell receptor beta chains below, sequenced in a study of human T cells and chemical hapten exposure. Time point meaning: pre-sensitization, week 0. Treatment indicated: therapeutic diphenylcyclopropenone sensitization with weekly scalp DPC. TCRdb passed the RACE reads through MiXCR, listing each CDR3 protein once. The sample carries 280,000 or so distinct CDR3 sequences, approximately 7.5% recorded once. Here the sequenced sample was whole blood, taken in connection with sensitization to the hapten diphenylcyclopropenone (DPC). Receptors were obtained from a man younger than 30 with alopecia areata. Some clones in this sample may be carry-over from other donors' samples.

In this sample, this clonotype turned up once. J is TRBJ2-7 and V is TRBV5-1, with D unclear. Germline V gene data show CDR1 as SGHRS and CDR2 as YFSETQ. Trimming took off 0 bases at V and 7 bases at J, with 11 bases between the two ends. The CDR3 loop spans 13 amino acids. The CDR3 nucleotides are TGCGCCAGCAGCTTGGTGGACGGTTGGGAGCAGTACTTC. Translated, it gives CASSLVDGWEQYF. Full variable domain (remainder filled in from reference TRBV5-1 and TRBJ2-7): KAGVTQTPRYLIKTRGQQVTLSCSPISGHRSVSWYQQTPGQGLQFLFEYFSETQRNKGNFPGRFSGRQFSNSRSEMNVSTLELGDSALYLCASSLVDGWEQYFGPGTRLTVT.

This clonotype occurred many times. The chain joins TRBV18 to TRBJ1-1; unclear D gene. V lost 4 bases to trimming and J lost 0 bases, with 12 bases between them. The germline CDR1 and CDR2 sequences are KGHSH and LQKENI. The CDR3 has 15 amino acids. CDR3 in amino acids: CASSQETDMNTEAFF. CDR3 DNA sequence: TGTGCCAGCTCACAAGAAACAGATATGAACACTGAAGCTTTCTTT.

The chain uses TRBV4-1 and TRBJ2-7; 9 nucleotides match TRBD1. This CDR3 has 15 amino acids. With V trimmed by 6 bases and J by 2 bases, 8 bases remained unmatched. The germline V gene has CDR1 MGHRA and CDR2 YSYEKL. The CDR3 protein is CASRAGQGLAYEQYF. CDR3 DNA: TGCGCCAGCAGAGCGGGACAGGGCCTCGCCTACGAGCAGTACTTC.

Remarks on this clonotype: A much larger clonotype is one base distant, so this may be a read error. For the CDR3, the DNA is TGTGCCATCAGTTACGCGGCTGGGGGCAATCAGCCCCAGTATTTT. It encodes CAISYAAGGNQPQYF. The chain uses TRBV10-3 and TRBJ1-5, with D perhaps matching TRBD1 (6 bases). The assigned J gene may be wrong: the sequence end matches TRBJ2-3 better. Per germline, CDR1 ENHRY and CDR2 SYGVKD. The CDR3 is 15 residues long.

This clonotype was observed a few times. The chain joins TRBV20-1 to TRBJ2-1; D is possibly TRBD1 (6 bases). Between the trimmed V and J ends, which lost 2 bases and 3 bases, there was a span of 14 bases. Germline loops: CDR1 DFQATT, CDR2 SNEGSKA (reference sequence). The length of the CDR3 is 15 residues. CDR3 nucleotides: TGCAGTGCTAGACACCGTACAGGGTTCTACAATGAGCAGTTCTTC. Its protein is CSARHRTGFYNEQFF.

For the CDR3, the DNA is TGTGCCAGCAGCTTAGAACCGGGTAAAAACATTCAGTACTTC. Translation: CASSLEPGKNIQYF. This chain joins TRBV7-2 and TRBJ2-4; D unresolved. The V end was cut by 1 base, the J end by 4 bases, with 8 bases between. The CDR3 has 14 amino acids. The germline gives CDR1 SGHTA, CDR2 FQGNSA.

This clonotype was observed at least ten times. V is TRBV4-3 and J is TRBJ2-7; 10 bases align to TRBD2. V shed 0 bases, J shed 3 bases, and the junction held 11 bases outside the gene matches. The CDR3 contains 18 residues. Germline V gives CDR1 LGHNA, CDR2 YSLEER. CDR3 protein: CASSQDKALAGAYYEQYF. In DNA, the CDR3 is TGCGCCAGCAGCCAAGATAAGGCCCTAGCGGGGGCTTACTACGAGCAGTACTTC.

This clonotype showed up just a few times. The V gene is TRBV20-1, the J gene TRBJ1-4; D is unresolved. The CDR3 is made up of 12 amino acids. Between the trimmed V and J ends, which lost 5 bases and 1 base, there was a span of 5 bases. Germline V lookup: CDR1 DFQATT, CDR2 SNEGSKA (reference sequence). The CDR3 region is CSASGTNEKLFF. CDR3 nucleotides: TGCAGTGCTTCGGGAACTAATGAAAAACTGTTTTTT.

The CDR3 DNA is TGTGCCAGCAGCTTCCAAGCGGGATTCGACGGGGAGCTGTTTTTT. Translation gives CASSFQAGFDGELFF. This sequence joins TRBV13 and TRBJ2-2; TRBD2 aligns across 7 bases. After removal of 3 bases from V and 7 bases from J, the junction contained 8 bases not matched to a gene. The V gene's germline CDR1 is PRHDT and CDR2 FYEKMQ (reference sequence). The CDR3 consists of 15 residues. The complete variable domain, with remaining parts taken from reference TRBV13 and TRBJ2-2, reads AAGVIQSPRHLIKEKRETATLKCYPIPRHDTVYWYQQGPGQDPQFLISFYEKMQSDKGSIPDRFSAQQFSDYHSELNMSSLELGDSALYFCASSFQAGFDGELFFGEGSRLTVL.

The gene calls are TRBV7-9 and TRBJ1-1; 7 bases agree with TRBD1. In germline, CDR1 is SEHNR, CDR2 FQNEAQ (reference sequence). The CDR3 covers 15 residues. V lost 5 bases, J lost 4 bases, and 10 bases stayed unmatched. The CDR3 DNA is TGTGCCAGCAGCGTCCACGACAGGGTCGGCACTGAAGCTTTCTTT. Its protein product is CASSVHDRVGTEAFF.

This clonotype has at least ten counts. The J gene is TRBJ2-7, the V gene TRBV28, with D perhaps TRBD1 or TRBD2 (5 bases each). Trimming removed 3 bases from V and 2 bases from J, with 11 bases in between. The CDR3 extends over 14 amino acids. Germline CDR1 MDHEN, CDR2 SYDVKM. CDR3 residues: CASSFRQGAYEQYF. The CDR3 DNA reads as TGTGCCAGCAGTTTCCGGCAGGGAGCCTACGAGCAGTACTTC.

V is TRBV6-4 and J is TRBJ2-7; TRBD1 or TRBD2 may be the D gene (5 bases each). CDR3 length: 13 amino acids. The germline gives CDR1 MRHNA, CDR2 SNTAGT. The V end lost 6 bases, the J end lost 5 bases, and 14 bases lay between the germline ends. This CDR3 is CASSTWDGNEQYF. The DNA for the CDR3 is TGTGCCAGCAGCACTTGGGACGGCAACGAGCAGTACTTC.

This chain uses TRBV12-3 or TRBV12-4 with TRBJ1-1, with 8 positions matching TRBD1. V lost 5 bases and J lost 5; bases outside the gene matches: 10. This CDR3 contains 15 residues. The CDR3 protein is CASSLGQGRWTEAFF. CDR3 coding DNA: TGTGCCAGCAGTCTAGGACAGGGTCGGTGGACTGAAGCTTTCTTT.

This clonotype was counted only a few times. This sequence joins TRBV2 and TRBJ2-7; 7 bases agree with TRBD1. Germline V lookup: CDR1 SNHLY, CDR2 FYNNEI. The CDR3 is 16 residues long. V lost 0 bases to trimming and J lost 3 bases; unmatched junction nucleotides: 8. CDR3 in amino acids: CASSEAASTGVYEQYF. The CDR3 DNA is TGTGCCAGCAGTGAAGCAGCGAGCACAGGGGTCTACGAGCAGTACTTC. The whole variable domain, filled in from reference TRBV2 and TRBJ2-7, reads EPEVTQTPSHQVTQMGQEVILRCVPISNHLYFYWYRQILGQKVEFLVSFYNNEISEKSEIFDDQFSVERPDGSNFTLKIRSTKLEDSAMYFCASSEAASTGVYEQYFGPGTRLTVT.

This sequence joins TRBV12-3 or TRBV12-4 and TRBJ1-1; perhaps TRBD1 as D (6 bases). Trimming cost V 5 bases and J 3 bases, with 13 bases left between them. The CDR3 runs to 14 residues. This CDR3 reads CASSRWTEHTEAFF. The CDR3 DNA sequence: TGTGCCAGCAGTCGGTGGACAGAGCACACTGAAGCTTTCTTT.

The chain has TRBV20-1 and TRBJ2-7; 7 bases fit TRBD1. Trimming cost V 3 bases and J 3 bases; bases outside gene matches: 5. Per germline, CDR1 DFQATT and CDR2 SNEGSKA (reference sequence). This CDR3 region has 13 residues. The CDR3, as DNA: TGCAGTGCTAGGACAGGGACAAGCTACGAGCAGTACGTC. It codes for CSARTGTSYEQYV.

This clonotype came up a few times. The chain uses TRBV5-1 and TRBJ2-2; D is perhaps TRBD1 or TRBD2 (5 bases each). Trimming took 3 bases from V and 5 from J, leaving 14 bases between them. This CDR3 is built from 15 residues. The germline gives CDR1 SGHRS, CDR2 YFSETQ. The CDR3 region has the DNA TGCGCCAGCAGCTCCGGGGACCACGGGACCGGGGAGCTGTTTTTT. Encoded protein: CASSSGDHGTGELFF.

The CDR3 here is CASSFRFRDRVQGDTQYF. The DNA of the CDR3 is TGTGCCAGCAGTTTTCGATTCCGGGACAGGGTTCAAGGAGATACGCAGTATTTT. The chain is built from TRBV28 and TRBJ2-3; 9 bases fit TRBD1. Per germline, CDR1 MDHEN and CDR2 SYDVKM. Trimming removed 3 bases from V and 5 bases from J; junction bases left unmatched: 15. CDR3 size: 18 residues.

There are a few counts of this clonotype. The chain carries TRBV5-1 and TRBJ1-2; D unclear. Germline assignment: CDR1 SGHRS and CDR2 YFSETQ. The CDR3 totals 13 residues. The V end lost 4 bases, the J end lost 8 bases, and 15 bases lay between the germline ends. CDR3 nucleotide sequence: TGCGCCAGCAGCCCCGGTCAGACTATCGGCTACACCTTC. Protein sequence: CASSPGQTIGYTF.

This clonotype appeared a few times. This rearrangement joins TRBV29-1 to TRBJ1-2; D unclear. Trimming left V 0 bases short and J 3 bases short, with 5 bases between. The V gene's germline CDR1 is SQVTM and CDR2 ANQGSEA. The CDR3 covers 12 residues. The CDR3 DNA reads TGCAGCGTTGAAGACAGACACTATGGCTACACCTTC. It is translated as CSVEDRHYGYTF. Variable domain in full (rest from reference TRBV29-1 and TRBJ1-2): SAVISQKPSRDICQRGTSLTIQCQVDSQVTMMFWYRQQPGQSLTLIATANQGSEATYESGFVIDKFPISRPNLTFSTLTVSNMSPEDSSIYLCSVEDRHYGYTFGSGTRLTVV.

This clonotype occurred a few times. The gene calls are TRBV7-2 and TRBJ2-2, with 12 bases lining up with TRBD2. V lost 3 bases to trimming and J lost 4 bases; unmatched junction nucleotides: 3. Per the germline V gene, CDR1 is SGHTA and CDR2 is FQGNSA. The CDR3 consists of 16 residues. The CDR3 DNA is TGTGCCAGCAGCTTCCCTAGCGGGGGGGGCACCGGGGAGCTGTTTTTT. Protein: CASSFPSGGGTGELFF.

This chain links TRBV6-2 or TRBV6-3 with TRBJ1-5; D unclear. Germline CDR1 MNHEY, CDR2 SVGEGT. This CDR3 has 17 amino acids. Trimming pared 6 bases from V and 4 bases from J, leaving 22 bases between. The CDR3 DNA reads TGTGCCAGCAGCCCGAGCAAACTTAGGACGGTTAATCAGCCCCAGCATTTT. Its protein product is CASSPSKLRTVNQPQHF.

This clonotype has at least ten counts. J is TRBJ2-5 and V is TRBV5-1; D not certain. Trimming took 2 bases from V and 2 from J, leaving 10 bases between them. From germline, CDR1 is SGHRS and CDR2 YFSETQ. The CDR3 length is 14 residues. The chain's CDR3 is CASSFFQEQETQYF. CDR3 nucleotide sequence: TGCGCCAGCAGCTTCTTCCAGGAGCAAGAGACCCAGTACTTC. The variable domain in full, with the rest retrieved from reference TRBV5-1 and TRBJ2-5, is KAGVTQTPRYLIKTRGQQVTLSCSPISGHRSVSWYQQTPGQGLQFLFEYFSETQRNKGNFPGRFSGRQFSNSRSEMNVSTLELGDSALYLCASSFFQEQETQYFGPGTRLLVL.

This clonotype was seen a handful of times. CDR3 amino acids: CASSQDSSDTQYF. In nucleotides, the CDR3 is TGCGCCAGCAGCCAAGATTCTTCGGATACGCAGTATTTT. The chain links TRBV4-3 to TRBJ2-3; D gene uncertain. The CDR3 is made up of 13 amino acids. The V end lost 0 bases, the J end lost 6 bases, and 7 bases lay between the germline ends. The germline gives CDR1 LGHNA, CDR2 YSLEER.

This clonotype was counted a few times. The V call is TRBV20-1, the J call TRBJ2-2; 10 bases are a match to TRBD1. Germline lookup yields CDR1 DFQATT and CDR2 SNEGSKA (reference sequence). The CDR3 is 14 residues long. V shed 6 bases and J 5 bases; nucleotides not matched to a gene: 6. CDR3 amino acids: CSARTGGRTGELFF. The CDR3, as DNA: TGCAGTGCCCGGACAGGGGGACGGACCGGGGAGCTGTTTTTT.

V gene TRBV5-4 combines with J gene TRBJ2-7, with D tentatively TRBD2 (5 bases). V was cut by 0 bases and J by 0 bases, with 13 bases left in between. The CDR3 loop spans 16 amino acids. The germline CDR1 and CDR2 sequences are SGHNT and YYREEE (reference sequence). CDR3 sequence reads: CASSLDSGLGSYEQYV. The CDR3, as DNA: TGTGCCAGCAGCTTGGATTCCGGACTGGGCTCCTACGAGCAGTACGTC.